One sample yielded the 14 T cell receptor beta chains listed below, sequenced in a study of T cell repertoires in ileal Crohn's disease. Sequencing was performed with immunoSEQ multiplex PCR; in TCRdb, only in-frame clones are kept and a portion is missing. The table has over 10,000 clones, approximately 78% seen once; the top ten hold roughly 4.7%. As for time point: neoterminal ileum biopsy at postoperative endoscopy, about 6 months after surgery. Specimen: ileal tissue. The receptors come from an adult with Crohn's disease.

This clone has a handful of counts. The chain is built from TRBV14 and TRBJ1-2; no clear D gene. The CDR3 spans 14 residues. With 0 bases removed from V and 4 bases from J, the gap between germline ends came to 9 bases. Germline CDR1 reads SGHDN; CDR2 reads FVKESK. The CDR3 DNA sequence: TGTGCCAGCAGCCAAGATTCCGGGATCTATGGCTACACCTTC. Its protein product is CASSQDSGIYGYTF.

The chain combines TRBV19 with TRBJ2-2, with no clear D. The length of the CDR3 is 15 residues. Germline CDR1 reads LNHDA; CDR2 reads SQIVND (reference sequence). Trimming left V 5 bases short and J 1 base short, with 11 bases between. The CDR3 DNA is TGTGCCAGTAGTGCCTTTCACAGGAACACCGGGGAGCTGTTTTTT. It is translated as CASSAFHRNTGELFF.

This chain's CDR3 is CASSVGTGSEAFF. As DNA, the CDR3 is TGTGCCAGCAGCGTGGGGACAGGGTCTGAAGCTTTCTTT. The chain couples TRBV9 to TRBJ1-1; 9 bases line up with TRBD1. The CDR3 runs 13 residues. V was pared by 2 bases and J by 6 bases, with 2 bases of the junction left unmatched. CDR1 and CDR2 (germline): SGDLS, YYNGEE. Looking up the rest from reference TRBV9 and TRBJ1-1 gives the full variable domain: DSGVTQTPKHLITATGQRVTLRCSPRSGDLSVYWYQQSLDQGLQFLIQYYNGEERAKGNILERFSAQQFPDLHSELNLSSLELGDSALYFCASSVGTGSEAFFGQGTRLTVV.

Only a few counts were recorded for this clone. This chain joins TRBV19 and TRBJ2-1, with a tentative D call TRBD2 (6 bases). Per germline, CDR1 LNHDA and CDR2 SQIVND (reference sequence). This CDR3 spans 12 amino acids. V was trimmed by 8 bases and J by 9 bases, leaving 14 bases between them. In DNA form, the CDR3 reads TGTGCCAGTTCCCCGGGGGTAAGTGAGCAGTTCTTC. Amino acids: CASSPGVSEQFF.

The chain employs TRBV4-2 and TRBJ1-2; D not certain. Trimming removed 5 bases at V and 2 bases at J, with 9 bases between. The CDR3 is 13 amino acids. Germline V CDR1 and CDR2: LGHNA, YNFKEQ. The CDR3 here is CASSSTGNYGYTF. CDR3 DNA sequence: TGTGCCAGCAGCAGCACCGGGAACTATGGCTACACCTTC.

The CDR3 DNA reads as TGTGCCAGCAGTTCCTACGAGGGGAGGGATGGCTACACCTTC. This translates into CASSSYEGRDGYTF. This chain uses TRBV6-5 with TRBJ1-2; D may be TRBD1 (5 bases). Looked up from germline, CDR1 is MNHEY and CDR2 is SVGAGI. The CDR3 loop spans 14 amino acids. The germline V and J ends were trimmed by 4 bases and 6 bases, with 15 bases remaining between them.

The chain links TRBV11-3 to TRBJ2-1; 8 nucleotides line up with TRBD1. Germline CDR1 reads SGHNT; CDR2 reads YENEEA. This CDR3 comprises 14 residues. The J segment lost 6 bases and the V segment lost 2 bases, leaving 3 bases of the junction unmatched. The CDR3 spells CASSLRTGGNEQFF. CDR3 DNA: TGTGCCAGCAGCTTAAGAACAGGGGGCAATGAGCAGTTCTTC.

J is TRBJ1-1 and V is TRBV19; no clear D. Trimming removed 6 bases at V and 1 base at J, with 24 bases between. This CDR3 region has 18 residues. Per the germline V gene, CDR1 is LNHDA and CDR2 is SQIVND (reference sequence). The chain's CDR3 is CASREIDFSNLANTEAFF. The CDR3 nucleotides read TGTGCCAGTAGGGAGATCGACTTTTCCAACCTGGCGAACACTGAAGCTTTCTTT.

This chain connects TRBV7-2 to TRBJ2-6; no firm D call. Trimming took off 5 bases at V and 1 base at J, with 15 bases between the two ends. CDR3 length: 17 amino acids. The germline V gene has CDR1 SGHTA and CDR2 FQGNSA. CDR3 coding DNA: TGTGCCAGCAGCCCCTCTACGTTAAATTCTGGGGCCAACGTCCTGACTTTC. It yields the protein CASSPSTLNSGANVLTF.

The chain joins TRBV5-1 to TRBJ2-7, with D perhaps TRBD1 (5 bases). The CDR3 loop spans 13 amino acids. V lost 4 bases to trimming and J lost 6 bases, with 14 bases between them. Germline CDR1 SGHRS, CDR2 YFSETQ. The CDR3 protein is CASSPPDRSEQYF. In DNA, the CDR3 is TGCGCCAGCAGCCCCCCAGACAGAAGCGAGCAGTACTTC.

The chain has TRBV9 and TRBJ2-3; D possibly corresponds to TRBD1 (6 bases). Per the germline V gene, CDR1 is SGDLS and CDR2 is YYNGEE. CDR3 size: 14 residues. The V gene lost 4 bases and the J gene lost 1 base, with 10 bases spanning the gap. CDR3 nucleotide sequence: TGTGCCAGCAGCCTCCGGACAGGCACAGATACGCAGTATTTT. Residues: CASSLRTGTDTQYF.

The chain combines TRBV4-1 with TRBJ2-5; TRBD2 might be the D (6 bases). CDR3 length: 14 amino acids. Germline assignment: CDR1 MGHRA and CDR2 YSYEKL. V was trimmed by 4 bases and J by 4 bases, leaving 13 bases between them. The CDR3 DNA is TGCGCCAGCAGCCGAGCGGAGGGACGAGAGACCCAGTACTTC. It yields the protein CASSRAEGRETQYF.

This rearrangement joins TRBV5-4 to TRBJ1-2; 10 bases map to TRBD1. In germline, CDR1 is SGHNT, CDR2 YYREEE (reference sequence). The CDR3 sequence is 13 residues long. Losses at the gene ends were 4 bases for V and 6 bases for J; bases not matched to a gene: 3. The CDR3, as DNA: TGTGCCAGCAGCATGGACAGGGGGAATGGCTACACCTTC. Its protein is CASSMDRGNGYTF.

This sequence joins TRBV12-2 and TRBJ1-1; TRBD1, the D gene given by the table, was not confirmed from the DNA. TRBV12-2 is marked as a pseudogene. The CDR3 extends over 18 amino acids. CDR3 region: CASRLKDRGPLMNTEAFF. The CDR3 coding sequence is TGTGCAAGTCGCCTAAAAGACAGGGGGCCCTTGATGAACACTGAAGCTTTCTTT.